A selection of T cell receptor beta chains follows, all from one sample in a study of technical replicates of blood from several donors. Measured with immunoSEQ multiplex PCR; TCRdb has only the in-frame clones, and not every one. The table records tens of thousands of clones, about 94% of them present only once. The sample comprised T cells isolated from PBMCs. These receptors were collected from a human donor in good health. Both conserved end residues are part of each CDR3. A D gene is named only where the DNA matches it firmly. Where a row states a size, it is once, few, many or the class of an expanded clone; other rows omit it.

abundance	d_gene	j_gene	v_gene	CDR3aa	CDR3nt
.	.	TRBJ2-6	TRBV25-1	CASSEEIGGANVLTF	TGTGCCAGCAGTGAGGAGATTGGTGGGGCCAACGTCCTGACTTTC
.	.	TRBJ2-3	TRBV7-2	CASSPTWGLNTDTQYF	TGTGCCAGCAGCCCGACCTGGGGACTTAACACAGATACGCAGTATTTT
.	TRBD2	TRBJ2-1	TRBV15	CATSREGLAVYNEQFF	TGTGCCACCAGCAGAGAGGGACTAGCGGTCTACAATGAGCAGTTCTTC
.	.	TRBJ2-7	TRBV9	CASSVGQGPLYEQYF	TGTGCCAGCAGCGTAGGGCAGGGTCCCCTCTACGAGCAGTACTTC
.	TRBD1	TRBJ2-7	TRBV11-3	CASSFRKPGQGSYEQYF	TGTGCCAGCAGCTTCCGAAAACCGGGACAGGGCTCCTACGAGCAGTACTTC
.	TRBD2	TRBJ2-3	TRBV27	CASSIILAGGPHTQYF	TGTGCCAGCAGTATAATCCTAGCGGGAGGGCCTCATACGCAGTATTTT
.	TRBD1	TRBJ2-2	TRBV11-2	CASSLSEDRIYTGELFF	TGTGCCAGCAGCTTATCAGAGGACAGGATTTACACCGGGGAGCTGTTTTTT
.	.	TRBJ1-4	TRBV5-1	CASSFLGLEEKLFF	TGCGCCAGCAGCTTCCTGGGACTGGAGGAAAAACTGTTTTTT
.	TRBD1	TRBJ2-7	TRBV7-2	CASSIGTGYEQYF	TGTGCCAGCAGCATCGGGACAGGCTACGAGCAGTACTTC
.	.	TRBJ2-5	TRBV4-2	CASSQEGMDYQETQYF	TGTGCCAGCAGCCAAGAGGGGATGGACTATCAAGAGACCCAGTACTTC
.	TRBD1	TRBJ1-1	TRBV7-3	CASSVRTGTEAFF	TGTGCCAGCAGCGTTCGGACAGGGACAGAAGCTTTCTTT
.	TRBD1	TRBJ2-2	TRBV27	CASSLNRGWDGELFF	TGTGCCAGCAGTCTCAACAGGGGTTGGGACGGGGAGCTGTTTTTT
once	.	TRBJ2-5	TRBV30	CAWSLSLSSPDF	TGTGCCTGGAGTCTCTCCCTTAGTAGTCCCGACTTC
.	TRBD1	TRBJ1-5	TRBV6-5	CASSRDSKNQPQHF	TGTGCCAGCAGTCGGGACAGTAAAAATCAGCCCCAGCATTTT
.	.	TRBJ1-3	TRBV11-2	CASTPQVSSGNTIYF	TGTGCCAGCACCCCGCAGGTTTCATCTGGAAACACCATATATTTT
.	.	TRBJ1-1	TRBV6-5	CASSSGWLEAFF	TGTGCCAGCAGTTCCGGGTGGCTCGAAGCTTTCTTT
.	.	TRBJ1-5	TRBV15	CATSGDTLSNQPQHF	TGTGCCACCAGCGGGGACACCCTTAGCAATCAGCCCCAGCATTTT
once	TRBD2	TRBJ2-7	TRBV29-1	CSVLLAGVGEQYF	TGCAGCGTTCTCCTAGCGGGAGTAGGGGAGCAGTACTTC
.	TRBD1	TRBJ2-3	TRBV4-3	CASSQENQGARRDTQYF	TGCGCCAGCAGCCAAGAGAACCAGGGGGCGAGGAGAGATACGCAGTATTTT
.	TRBD2	TRBJ2-3	TRBV7-9	CASSLGTSGTDTQYF	TGTGCCAGCAGCTTAGGGACTAGCGGGACAGATACGCAGTATTTT
.	.	TRBJ1-2	TRBV30	CAWSPRRTYGYTF	TGTGCCTGGAGTCCCCGGAGGACCTATGGCTACACCTTC
.	.	TRBJ1-2	TRBV5-4	CASSFGGEGYTF	TGTGCCAGCAGCTTTGGGGGGGAAGGCTACACCTTC
.	TRBD1	TRBJ1-4	TRBV27	CASSLRTGLGKLFF	TGTGCCAGCAGTCTACGGACAGGGTTGGGAAAACTGTTTTTT
once	TRBD1	TRBJ1-4	TRBV7-2	CASSLVTGPNEKLFF	TGTGCCAGCAGCTTAGTGACAGGGCCTAATGAAAAACTGTTTTTT
.	.	TRBJ1-5	TRBV28	CASSLGGPSNQPQHF	TGTGCCAGCAGTTTGGGAGGGCCTAGCAATCAGCCCCAGCATTTT
once	TRBD2	TRBJ2-2	TRBV7-2	CASSSLGGDTGELFF	TGTGCCAGCAGCTCCTTGGGGGGGGACACCGGGGAGCTGTTTTTT
.	TRBD1	TRBJ2-7	TRBV5-5	CASSIYEQGSSYEQYF	TGTGCCAGCAGCATCTATGAACAGGGGAGCTCCTACGAGCAGTACTTC
.	TRBD2	TRBJ2-7	TRBV5-1	CASSSLAGDEQYF	TGCGCCAGCAGCTCCCTAGCGGGAGACGAGCAGTACTTC
.	.	TRBJ1-2	TRBV30	CAWSTGANYGYTF	TGTGCCTGGAGTACAGGCGCCAACTATGGCTACACCTTC
.	TRBD2	TRBJ2-2	TRBV9	CASSAPGGPWERDRSGELFF	TGTGCCAGCAGCGCCCCGGGGGGGCCATGGGAGCGGGATCGTTCCGGGGAGCTGTTTTTT
once	TRBD1	TRBJ1-5	TRBV19	CASSIEGTGGRQPQHF	TGTGCCAGTAGTATAGAGGGGACAGGGGGCCGGCAGCCCCAGCATTTT
once	TRBD1	TRBJ2-1	TRBV6-5	CASTRADRGRNEQFF	TGTGCCAGCACCCGCGCAGACAGGGGGCGGAATGAGCAGTTCTTC
few	TRBD1	TRBJ1-5	TRBV2	CASSAPGQGANQPQHF	TGTGCCAGCAGTGCCCCCGGACAGGGAGCAAATCAGCCCCAGCATTTT
.	TRBD2	TRBJ2-3	TRBV27	CASAGVLTDTQYF	TGTGCTTCGGCGGGAGTCCTCACAGATACGCAGTATTTT
.	TRBD2	TRBJ2-7	TRBV27	CASSLSLAGGPYEQYF	TGTGCCAGCAGTTTATCCCTCGCGGGGGGTCCCTACGAGCAGTACTTC
.	.	TRBJ2-2	TRBV7-3	CASSSHGGTGELFF	TGTGCCAGCAGCTCCCATGGGGGGACCGGGGAGCTGTTTTTT
.	.	TRBJ1-1	TRBV7-9	CASSTGTMNTEAFF	TGTGCCAGCAGTACCGGGACAATGAACACTGAAGCTTTCTTT
once	TRBD1	TRBJ1-5	TRBV5-5	CASSLDRPNQPQHF	TGTGCCAGCAGTCTGGACAGGCCCAATCAGCCCCAGCATTTT
.	TRBD2	TRBJ2-5	TRBV11-2	CASSLRGVFETQYF	TGTGCCAGCAGCTTACGGGGGGTATTCGAGACCCAGTACTTC
.	.	TRBJ2-1	TRBV19	CASSYGAGPYNEQFF	TGTGCCAGTAGCTATGGGGCGGGGCCCTACAATGAGCAGTTCTTC
.	.	TRBJ2-7	TRBV6-7	CAIRTYEQYF	TGTGCCATACGAACATACGAGCAGTACTTC
.	TRBD1	TRBJ1-2	TRBV30	CAWSGQGGRGYTF	TGTGCCTGGAGTGGACAGGGGGGAAGAGGCTACACCTTC
.	.	TRBJ1-2	TRBV10-2	CASSESRGGTTNYGYTF	TGCGCCAGCAGTGAGTCGAGGGGAGGGACGACTAACTATGGCTACACCTTC
.	TRBD1	TRBJ1-1	TRBV30	CAWSPQQGKAFF	TGTGCCTGGAGTCCACAACAGGGGAAAGCTTTCTTT
.	TRBD2	TRBJ2-3	TRBV27	CASSSAGGSTDTQYF	TGTGCCAGCAGTTCAGCGGGAGGGTCCACAGATACGCAGTATTTT
few	.	TRBJ2-7	TRBV27	CASSLRDSQAYEQYF	TGTGCCAGCAGTTTAAGGGACTCGCAAGCCTACGAGCAGTACTTC
.	.	TRBJ2-7	TRBV28	CASSDGSGFLPNEQYF	TGTGCCAGCTCCGACGGGTCGGGATTTCTCCCCAACGAGCAGTACTTC
.	.	TRBJ1-1	TRBV6-6	CASHMTDMNTEAFF	TGTGCCAGCCACATGACAGACATGAACACTGAAGCTTTCTTT
.	.	TRBJ1-3	TRBV4-2	CASSQDYGNTIYF	TGTGCCAGCAGCCAAGACTACGGAAACACCATATATTTT
.	.	TRBJ2-5	TRBV5-6	CASSLVLAIKETQYF	TGTGCCAGCAGCTTGGTACTAGCTATTAAAGAGACCCAGTACTTC
.	.	TRBJ1-1	TRBV5-1	CASSLDFRFTEAFF	TGCGCCAGCAGCTTGGACTTCAGGTTCACTGAAGCTTTCTTT
.	TRBD2	TRBJ2-7	TRBV25-1	CASSKAGELAYEQYF	TGTGCCAGCAGTAAGGCGGGAGAACTGGCCTACGAGCAGTACTTC
.	.	TRBJ2-1	TRBV15	CATAGTRGHEQFF	TGTGCCACCGCCGGGACAAGAGGCCATGAGCAGTTCTTC